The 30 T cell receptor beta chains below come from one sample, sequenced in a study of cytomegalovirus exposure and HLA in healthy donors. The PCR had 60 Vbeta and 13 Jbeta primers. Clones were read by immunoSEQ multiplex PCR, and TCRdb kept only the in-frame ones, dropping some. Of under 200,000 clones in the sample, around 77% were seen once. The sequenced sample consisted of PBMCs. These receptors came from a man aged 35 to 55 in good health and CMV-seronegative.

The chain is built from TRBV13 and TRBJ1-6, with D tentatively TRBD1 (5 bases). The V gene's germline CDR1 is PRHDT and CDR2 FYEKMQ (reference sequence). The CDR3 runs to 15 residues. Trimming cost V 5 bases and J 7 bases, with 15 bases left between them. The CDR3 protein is CASSRERGGNSPLHF. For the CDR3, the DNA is TGTGCCAGCAGCCGGGAGCGGGGGGGAAATTCACCCCTCCACTTT.

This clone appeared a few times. Here the CDR3 reads CASSLVGAPGNTIYF. In DNA, the CDR3 is TGCGCCAGCAGCTTGGTGGGGGCGCCTGGAAACACCATATATTTT. The chain couples TRBV5-1 to TRBJ1-3, with D possibly being TRBD1 (6 bases). Trimming removed 0 bases from V and 2 bases from J, with 9 bases in between. Germline-derived CDR1 and CDR2 are SGHRS and YFSETQ. This CDR3 has 15 amino acids.

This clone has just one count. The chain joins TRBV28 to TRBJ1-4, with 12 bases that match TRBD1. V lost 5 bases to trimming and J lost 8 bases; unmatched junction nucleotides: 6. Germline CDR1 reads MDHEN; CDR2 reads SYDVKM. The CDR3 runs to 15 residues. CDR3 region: CASSQGQGAGEKLFF. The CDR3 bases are TGTGCCAGCAGTCAGGGACAGGGGGCTGGGGAAAAACTGTTTTTT.

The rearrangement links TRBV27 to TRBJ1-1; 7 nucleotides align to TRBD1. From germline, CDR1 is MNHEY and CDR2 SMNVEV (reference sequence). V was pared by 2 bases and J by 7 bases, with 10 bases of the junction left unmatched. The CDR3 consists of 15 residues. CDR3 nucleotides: TGTGCCAGCAGTTTAAGAGGGGGCGGGATGAGTGAAGCTTTCTTT. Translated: CASSLRGGGMSEAFF.

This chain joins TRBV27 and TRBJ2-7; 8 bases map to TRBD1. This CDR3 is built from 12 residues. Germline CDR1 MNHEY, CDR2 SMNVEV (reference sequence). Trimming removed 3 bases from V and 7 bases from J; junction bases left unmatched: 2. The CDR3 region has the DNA TGTGCCAGCAGTTTCACAGGGGGTGAGCAGTACGTC. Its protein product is CASSFTGGEQYV.

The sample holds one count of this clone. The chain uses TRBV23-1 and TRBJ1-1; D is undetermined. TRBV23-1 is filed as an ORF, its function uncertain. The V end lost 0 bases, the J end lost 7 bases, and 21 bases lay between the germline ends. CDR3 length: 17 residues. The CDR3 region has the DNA TGCGCCAGCAGTCAATCGGCGCGCCGAGCGCACAACGGTGAAGCTTTCTTT. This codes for CASSQSARRAHNGEAFF.

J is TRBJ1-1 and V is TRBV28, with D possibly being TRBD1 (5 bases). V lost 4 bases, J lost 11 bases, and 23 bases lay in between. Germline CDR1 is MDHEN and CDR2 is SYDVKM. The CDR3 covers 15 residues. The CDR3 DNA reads TGTGCCAGCAGTTCCCCCAGTGACAGCCGGATGGGGGCTTTCTTT. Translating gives CASSSPSDSRMGAFF.

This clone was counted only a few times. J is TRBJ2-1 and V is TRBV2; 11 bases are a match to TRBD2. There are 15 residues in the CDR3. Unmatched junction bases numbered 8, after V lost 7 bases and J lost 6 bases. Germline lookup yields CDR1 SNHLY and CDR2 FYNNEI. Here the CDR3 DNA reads TGTGCCAGCACTAAGGAGCTAGCGGGAGGCAATGAGCAGTTCTTC. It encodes CASTKELAGGNEQFF.

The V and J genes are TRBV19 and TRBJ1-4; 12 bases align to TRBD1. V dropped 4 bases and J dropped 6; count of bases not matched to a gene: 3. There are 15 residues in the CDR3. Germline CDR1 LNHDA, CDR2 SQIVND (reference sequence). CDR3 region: CASSNGTGGDEKLFF. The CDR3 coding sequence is TGTGCCAGTAGTAACGGGACAGGGGGCGATGAAAAACTGTTTTTT.

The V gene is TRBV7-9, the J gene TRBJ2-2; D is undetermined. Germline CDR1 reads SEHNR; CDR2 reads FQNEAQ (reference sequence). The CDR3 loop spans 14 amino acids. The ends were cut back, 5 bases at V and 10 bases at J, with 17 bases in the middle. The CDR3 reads CASSLRVRVVELFF. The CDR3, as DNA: TGTGCCAGCAGCCTCCGTGTACGCGTTGTGGAGCTGTTTTTT.

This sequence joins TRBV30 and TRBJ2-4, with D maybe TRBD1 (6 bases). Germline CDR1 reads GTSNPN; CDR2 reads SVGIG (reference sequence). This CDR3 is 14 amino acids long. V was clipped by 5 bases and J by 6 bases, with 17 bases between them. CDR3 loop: CAWGDTHRVNIQYF. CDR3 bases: TGTGCCTGGGGGGACACTCACAGGGTAAACATTCAGTACTTC.

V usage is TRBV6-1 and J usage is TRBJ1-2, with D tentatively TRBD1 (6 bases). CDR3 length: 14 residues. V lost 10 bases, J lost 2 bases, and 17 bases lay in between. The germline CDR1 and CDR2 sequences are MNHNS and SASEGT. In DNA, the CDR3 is TGTGCCATTCTCATGACAGGTCTGAACTATGGCTACACCTTC. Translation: CAILMTGLNYGYTF.

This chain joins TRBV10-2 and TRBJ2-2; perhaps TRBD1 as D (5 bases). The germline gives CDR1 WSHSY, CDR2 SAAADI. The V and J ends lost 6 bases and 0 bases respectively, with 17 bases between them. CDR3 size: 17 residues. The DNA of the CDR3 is TGCGCCAGCAGGGATCTTAGGGGAACTGCGAACACCGGGGAGCTGTTTTTT. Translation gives CASRDLRGTANTGELFF.

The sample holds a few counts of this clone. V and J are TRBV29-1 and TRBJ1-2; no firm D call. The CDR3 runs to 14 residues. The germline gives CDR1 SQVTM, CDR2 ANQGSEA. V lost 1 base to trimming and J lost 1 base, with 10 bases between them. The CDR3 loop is CSVEVTGSNYGYTF. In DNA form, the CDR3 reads TGCAGCGTTGAAGTAACCGGGAGTAACTATGGCTACACCTTC.

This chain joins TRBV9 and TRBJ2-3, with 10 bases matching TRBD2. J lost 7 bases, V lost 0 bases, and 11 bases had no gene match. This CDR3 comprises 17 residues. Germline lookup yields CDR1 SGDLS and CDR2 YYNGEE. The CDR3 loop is CASSVGSSGRAINTQYF. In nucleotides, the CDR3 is TGTGCCAGCAGCGTAGGTTCCAGCGGGAGGGCAATAAATACGCAGTATTTT.

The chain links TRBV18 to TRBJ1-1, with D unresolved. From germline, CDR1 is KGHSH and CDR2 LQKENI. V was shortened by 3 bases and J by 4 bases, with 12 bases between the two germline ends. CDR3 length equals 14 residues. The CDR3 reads CASSPEGGGTEAFF. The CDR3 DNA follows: TGTGCCAGCTCACCTGAGGGAGGCGGCACTGAAGCTTTCTTT.

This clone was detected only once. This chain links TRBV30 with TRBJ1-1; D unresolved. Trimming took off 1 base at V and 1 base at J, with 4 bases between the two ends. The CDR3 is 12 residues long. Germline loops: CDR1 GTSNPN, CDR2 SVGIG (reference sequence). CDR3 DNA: TGTGCCTGGAGTGCCAGGAACACTGAAGCTTTCTTT. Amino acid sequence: CAWSARNTEAFF. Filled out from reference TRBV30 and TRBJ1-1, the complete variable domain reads SQTIHQWPATLVQPVGSPLSLECTVEGTSNPNLYWYRQAAGRGLQLLFYSVGIGQISSEVPQNLSASRPQDRQFILSSKKLLLSDSGFYLCAWSARNTEAFFGQGTRLTVV.

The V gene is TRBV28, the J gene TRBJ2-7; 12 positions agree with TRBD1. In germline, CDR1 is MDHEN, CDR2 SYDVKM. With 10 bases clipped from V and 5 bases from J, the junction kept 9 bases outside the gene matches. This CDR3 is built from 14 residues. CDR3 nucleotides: TGTGCCATCCTAAGCGGGACAGGGGGCCACGAGCAGTACTTC. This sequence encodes CAILSGTGGHEQYF.

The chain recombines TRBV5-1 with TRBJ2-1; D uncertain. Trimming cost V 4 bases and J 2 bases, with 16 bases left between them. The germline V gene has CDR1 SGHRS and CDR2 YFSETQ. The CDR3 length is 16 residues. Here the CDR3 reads CASSPELAVPYNEQFF. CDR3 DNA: TGCGCCAGCAGCCCGGAGTTAGCAGTTCCCTACAATGAGCAGTTCTTC.

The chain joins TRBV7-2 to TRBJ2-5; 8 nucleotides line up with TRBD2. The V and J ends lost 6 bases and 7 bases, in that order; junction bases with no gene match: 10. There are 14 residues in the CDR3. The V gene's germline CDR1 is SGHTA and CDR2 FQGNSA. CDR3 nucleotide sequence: TGTGCCAGCAGATCCGGGACTAGGACTGGGACCCAGTACTTC. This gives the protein CASRSGTRTGTQYF.

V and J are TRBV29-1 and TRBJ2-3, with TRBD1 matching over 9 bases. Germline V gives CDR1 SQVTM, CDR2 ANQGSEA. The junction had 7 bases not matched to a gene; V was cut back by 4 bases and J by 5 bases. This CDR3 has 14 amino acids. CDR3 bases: TGCAGCGTTGCGAAGGGACAGGGTGGAGATACGCAGTATTTT. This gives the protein CSVAKGQGGDTQYF.

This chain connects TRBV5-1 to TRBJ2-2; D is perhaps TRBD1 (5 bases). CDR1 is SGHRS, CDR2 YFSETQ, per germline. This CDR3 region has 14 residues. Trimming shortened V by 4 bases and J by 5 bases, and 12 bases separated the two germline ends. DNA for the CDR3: TGCGCCAGCAGCGCCGACAGTCAAACCGGGGAGCTGTTTTTT. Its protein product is CASSADSQTGELFF.

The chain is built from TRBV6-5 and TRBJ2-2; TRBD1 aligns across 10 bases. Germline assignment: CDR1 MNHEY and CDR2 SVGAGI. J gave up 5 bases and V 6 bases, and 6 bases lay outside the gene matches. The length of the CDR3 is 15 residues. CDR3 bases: TGTGCCAGCAGCCCCTGGGACAGGGGTACCGGGGAGCTGTTTTTT. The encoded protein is CASSPWDRGTGELFF.

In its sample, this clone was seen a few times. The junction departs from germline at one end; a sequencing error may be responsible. The chain's CDR3 is CASSEVQRNSQYF. In DNA, the CDR3 is TGTGCCAGCAGTGAAGTGCAGAGAAACAGTCAGTACTTC. The chain has TRBV6-1 and TRBJ2-4; D is unresolved. Germline CDR1 MNHNS, CDR2 SASEGT. The length of the CDR3 is 13 residues.

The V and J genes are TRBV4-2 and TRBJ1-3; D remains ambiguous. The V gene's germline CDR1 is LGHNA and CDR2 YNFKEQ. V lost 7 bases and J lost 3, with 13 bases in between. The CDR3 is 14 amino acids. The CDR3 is CASTPPGGGNTIYF. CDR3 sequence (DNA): TGTGCCAGCACCCCCCCGGGAGGTGGAAACACCATATATTTT.

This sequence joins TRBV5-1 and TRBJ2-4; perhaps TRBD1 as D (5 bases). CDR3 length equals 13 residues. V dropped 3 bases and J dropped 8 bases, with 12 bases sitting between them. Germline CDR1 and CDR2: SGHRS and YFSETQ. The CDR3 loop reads CASSSGNRDIQYF. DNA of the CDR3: TGCGCCAGCAGCTCAGGGAATAGGGACATTCAGTACTTC.

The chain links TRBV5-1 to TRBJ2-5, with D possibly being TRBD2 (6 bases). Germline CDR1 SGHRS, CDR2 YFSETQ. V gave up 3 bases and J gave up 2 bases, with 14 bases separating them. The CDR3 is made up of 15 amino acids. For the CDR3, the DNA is TGCGCCAGCAGCTACAATAGCGGTGCTCAAGAGACCCAGTACTTC. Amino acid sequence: CASSYNSGAQETQYF.

The CDR3 nucleotides read TGTGCCAGCAGCTCTCCTGGACTAGCGGGTACCGGGGAGCTGTTTTTT. This translates into CASSSPGLAGTGELFF. The rearrangement links TRBV5-6 to TRBJ2-2; 11 nucleotides line up with TRBD2. The V segment lost 3 bases and the J segment 5 bases; nucleotides outside the gene matches: 6. The CDR3 loop spans 16 amino acids. Germline CDR1 is SGHDT and CDR2 is YYEEEE.

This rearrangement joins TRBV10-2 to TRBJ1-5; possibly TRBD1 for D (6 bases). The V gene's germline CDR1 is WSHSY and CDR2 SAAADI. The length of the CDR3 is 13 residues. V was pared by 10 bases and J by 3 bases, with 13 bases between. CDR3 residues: CATNTGNNQPQHF. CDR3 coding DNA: TGCGCCACCAACACAGGGAACAATCAGCCCCAGCATTTT.

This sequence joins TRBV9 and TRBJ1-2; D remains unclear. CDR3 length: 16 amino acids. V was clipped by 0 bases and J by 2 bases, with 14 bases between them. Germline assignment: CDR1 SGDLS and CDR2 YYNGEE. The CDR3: CASSVAKSSGNYGYTF. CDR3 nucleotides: TGTGCCAGCAGCGTAGCAAAATCGAGCGGGAACTATGGCTACACCTTC.